This T cell receptor beta chain was sequenced for a study of identical twins. Healthy Caucasian individuals made up all the donors. Template switching added a universal primer site; cDNA carried unique molecular identifiers. MiXCR, applied by TCRdb to the 5' RACE reads, yields one record per CDR3 protein. Of 250,000 or so distinct CDR3 sequences listed, around 8% were seen once; the top ten hold about 3%. Study observations and caveats: Researchers reported weaker excess twin sharing in beta out-of-frame sequences. Insertion counts were lower in abundant cord blood beta clonotypes, a trend that memory repertoires did not show.

The sample holds a few counts of this clonotype. Its target is not known. V lost 5 bases and J lost 3, with 8 bases in between. Germline lookup yields CDR1 MDHEN and CDR2 SYDVKM. The CDR3 totals 12 residues. These records were also assigned to another study, of yellow fever vaccine responses in identical twins.

The sequencing input was CD8+ T cells sorted from blood. The TCR sequence derives from a woman between 18 and 30 years old in good health. The chain has TRBV28 and TRBJ2-7; D ambiguous. CDR3 in DNA: TGTGCCAGCAGTCCGGTCTACTACGAGCAGTACTTC. It translates to CASSPVYYEQYF.